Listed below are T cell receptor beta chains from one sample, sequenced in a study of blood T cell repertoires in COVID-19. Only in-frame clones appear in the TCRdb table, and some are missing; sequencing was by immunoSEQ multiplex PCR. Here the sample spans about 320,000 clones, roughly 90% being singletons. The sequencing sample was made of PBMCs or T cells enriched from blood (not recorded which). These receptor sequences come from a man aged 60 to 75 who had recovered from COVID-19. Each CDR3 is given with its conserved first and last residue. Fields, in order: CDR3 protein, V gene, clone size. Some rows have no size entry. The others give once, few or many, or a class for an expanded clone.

cdr3_aa: CASSLAGDTDTQYF; v_call: TRBV19; clone_size: -
cdr3_aa: CASSLRSNQPQHF; v_call: TRBV5-5; clone_size: -
cdr3_aa: CASSELVSSGNTIYF; v_call: TRBV2; clone_size: -
cdr3_aa: CASSIVSGKTYEQYF; v_call: TRBV19; clone_size: -
cdr3_aa: CATSDGGRGQETQYF; v_call: TRBV24-1; clone_size: -
cdr3_aa: CASSPSTSSGNTIYF; v_call: TRBV18; clone_size: -
cdr3_aa: CASTIGTSGRTDTQYF; v_call: TRBV2; clone_size: -
cdr3_aa: CASSTGGNEQFF; v_call: TRBV19; clone_size: -
cdr3_aa: CASSDARQGGEKLFF; v_call: TRBV25-1; clone_size: -
cdr3_aa: CASSHRARVDQPQHF; v_call: TRBV16; clone_size: -
cdr3_aa: CASILNRGLGYTF; v_call: TRBV2; clone_size: few
cdr3_aa: CASSSSHGYEQYF; v_call: TRBV7-2; clone_size: few
cdr3_aa: CASSRPGTGGRREQFF; v_call: TRBV18; clone_size: -
cdr3_aa: CASSHIIAGAPGGQFF; v_call: TRBV4-1; clone_size: -
cdr3_aa: CATNSPSTDTQYF; v_call: TRBV15; clone_size: -
cdr3_aa: CATSGDRGAEQYF; v_call: TRBV15; clone_size: -
cdr3_aa: CASSARPGGQETQYF; v_call: TRBV9; clone_size: -
cdr3_aa: CASSLDRVVVSNTIYF; v_call: TRBV5-1; clone_size: -
cdr3_aa: CASSATPGTSGRTDTDTQYF; v_call: TRBV6-1; clone_size: -
cdr3_aa: CASSVLSGVTDTQYF; v_call: TRBV9; clone_size: -
cdr3_aa: CATSSGGENTEAFF; v_call: TRBV15; clone_size: -
cdr3_aa: CASSLVIGSTDTQYF; v_call: TRBV7-2; clone_size: -
cdr3_aa: CASSLQGLNTGELFF; v_call: TRBV7-3; clone_size: once
cdr3_aa: CASSPLRDNEQFF; v_call: TRBV19; clone_size: few
cdr3_aa: CSVEEFLAGGNYNEQFF; v_call: TRBV29-1; clone_size: -
cdr3_aa: CASSLTGSRSSYEQYF; v_call: TRBV19; clone_size: -
cdr3_aa: CASSRSSYNEQFF; v_call: TRBV28; clone_size: -
cdr3_aa: CASSLSLTGQGDSGEQYF; v_call: TRBV27; clone_size: -
cdr3_aa: CASRRTGGKGNQPQHF; v_call: TRBV28; clone_size: -
cdr3_aa: CASSPNQGAKNIQYF; v_call: TRBV18; clone_size: -
cdr3_aa: CASSSSLRTGNTEAFF; v_call: TRBV7-2; clone_size: -
cdr3_aa: CASSLAVGTVLYGYTF; v_call: TRBV7-2; clone_size: -
cdr3_aa: CASSQEGTAYTRETQYF; v_call: TRBV3-1/TRBV3-2; clone_size: -
cdr3_aa: CASSLQGNQPQHF; v_call: TRBV7-3; clone_size: -
cdr3_aa: CSVVYRGEDTEAFF; v_call: TRBV29-1; clone_size: -
cdr3_aa: CASSQDWPGGTDTQYF; v_call: TRBV4-3; clone_size: -
cdr3_aa: CAWSRQSSGANVLTF; v_call: TRBV30; clone_size: -
cdr3_aa: CASSQSTQETQYF; v_call: TRBV4-2; clone_size: -
cdr3_aa: CASTGRDFGDYGYTF; v_call: TRBV9; clone_size: -
cdr3_aa: CASSIGVQPSSEQYF; v_call: TRBV19; clone_size: -
cdr3_aa: CASSIFTSGEISYEQYF; v_call: TRBV19; clone_size: -
cdr3_aa: CATSASPGWSYNEQFF; v_call: TRBV24-1; clone_size: -
cdr3_aa: CASRDRGNTEAFF; v_call: TRBV19; clone_size: once
cdr3_aa: CASRAARFSGRFPIVVHEQYF; v_call: TRBV27; clone_size: -
cdr3_aa: CASSLSGGAYSPLHF; v_call: TRBV28; clone_size: -
cdr3_aa: CAISERSDEQFF; v_call: TRBV10-3; clone_size: -
cdr3_aa: CSSYSPWTDTQYF; v_call: TRBV29-1; clone_size: -
cdr3_aa: CASSLLPAGGGRETQYF; v_call: TRBV5-1; clone_size: -
cdr3_aa: CASSLGAEGFEKLFF; v_call: TRBV28; clone_size: -
cdr3_aa: CASSLALNEKLFF; v_call: TRBV12-3/TRBV12-4; clone_size: -
cdr3_aa: CASSATTAVTQYF; v_call: TRBV19; clone_size: -